The clone carrying this TCR beta chain was counted a few times. This entry belongs to a study of T-cell memory formation after mild COVID-19. Germline V CDR1 and CDR2: MNHEY, SVGAGI. V lost 6 bases, J lost 7 bases, and 22 bases lay in between. The CDR3 is 16 amino acids. MiXCR, applied by TCRdb to the 5' RACE reads, yields one record per CDR3 protein. Among about 470,000 distinct CDR3 sequences, approximately 18% were seen once, and the ten largest hold 9% to 15%. The receptor was derived from an adult woman who had mild COVID-19 (a few samples of this study predate the infection). Cell type and time point are not known. The V call is TRBV6-5, the J call TRBJ2-1; D might be TRBD1 (5 bases). Material: PBMCs or a T cell subset sorted from them (not recorded which). DNA of the CDR3: TGTGCCAGCAGCCAAACTCGAATTTCAGGGTGGAATGAGCAGTTCTTC. It encodes CASSQTRISGWNEQFF.